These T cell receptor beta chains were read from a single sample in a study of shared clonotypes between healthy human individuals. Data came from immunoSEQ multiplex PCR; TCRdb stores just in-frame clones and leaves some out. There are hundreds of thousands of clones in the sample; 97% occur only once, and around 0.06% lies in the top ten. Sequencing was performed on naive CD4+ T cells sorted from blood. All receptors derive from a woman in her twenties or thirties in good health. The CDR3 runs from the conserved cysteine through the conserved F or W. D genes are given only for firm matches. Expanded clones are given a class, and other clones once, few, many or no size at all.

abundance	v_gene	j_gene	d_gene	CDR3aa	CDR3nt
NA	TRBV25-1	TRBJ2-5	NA	CASSPLGGGETQYF	TGTGCCAGCAGTCCCTTGGGAGGGGGGGAGACCCAGTACTTC
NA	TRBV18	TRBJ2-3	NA	CASSPLDTQYF	TGTGCCAGCTCACCTTTGGATACGCAGTATTTT
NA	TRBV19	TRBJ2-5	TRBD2	CASNPGLASQETQYF	TGTGCCAGTAACCCGGGACTAGCGAGCCAAGAGACCCAGTACTTC
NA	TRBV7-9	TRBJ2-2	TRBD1	CASSPPDRALNTGELFF	TGTGCCAGCAGCCCCCCGGACAGGGCCCTAAACACCGGGGAGCTGTTTTTT
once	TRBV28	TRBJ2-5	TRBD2	CASSPHIGTRGGETQYF	TGTGCCAGCAGCCCGCACATAGGGACCCGGGGGGGAGAGACCCAGTACTTC
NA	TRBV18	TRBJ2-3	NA	CASSQGAVTDTQYF	TGTGCCAGCTCACAAGGGGCAGTCACAGATACGCAGTATTTT
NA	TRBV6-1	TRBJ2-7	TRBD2	CASRGLAGGSYEQYF	TGTGCCAGCAGGGGACTAGCGGGAGGCTCCTACGAGCAGTACTTC
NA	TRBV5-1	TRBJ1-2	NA	CASSLGSRGYTF	TGCGCCAGCAGCTTGGGGAGTCGTGGCTACACCTTC
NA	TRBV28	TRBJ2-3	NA	CASNQVGSTDTQYF	TGTGCCAGCAACCAGGTGGGGAGCACAGATACGCAGTATTTT
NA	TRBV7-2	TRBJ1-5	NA	CASSLMAGSNQPQHF	TGTGCCAGCAGCTTAATGGCAGGTAGCAATCAGCCCCAGCATTTT
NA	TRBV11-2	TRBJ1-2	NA	CASRRVGTPNYGYTF	TGTGCCAGCAGGAGGGTGGGGACACCTAACTATGGCTACACCTTC
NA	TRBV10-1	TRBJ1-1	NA	CASSPHRVNTEAFF	TGCGCCAGCAGCCCTCACAGGGTGAACACTGAAGCTTTCTTT
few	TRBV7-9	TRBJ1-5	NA	CASSKDSNQPQHF	TGTGCCAGCAGCAAAGATAGCAATCAGCCCCAGCATTTT
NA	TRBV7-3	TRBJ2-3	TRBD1	CASSLGTVGDTQYF	TGTGCCAGCAGCTTAGGGACAGTGGGAGATACGCAGTATTTT
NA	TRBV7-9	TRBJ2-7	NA	CASSLARGLEGEQYF	TGTGCCAGCAGCCTCGCTAGAGGGTTGGAGGGCGAGCAGTACTTC
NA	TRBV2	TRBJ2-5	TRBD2	CASGGLAGVSETQYF	TGTGCCAGCGGCGGCTTAGCGGGAGTTTCAGAGACCCAGTACTTC
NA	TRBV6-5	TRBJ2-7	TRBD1	CASSSPGQGYEQYF	TGTGCCAGCAGTTCACCGGGACAGGGTTACGAGCAGTACTTC
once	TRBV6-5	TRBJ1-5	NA	CASSLRGGNQPQHF	TGTGCCAGCAGTCTCCGGGGTGGCAATCAGCCCCAGCATTTT
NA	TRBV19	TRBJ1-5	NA	CASSLGRINQPQHF	TGTGCCAGTAGCCTAGGACGGATTAATCAGCCCCAGCATTTT
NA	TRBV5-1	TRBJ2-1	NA	CASSLAIDEQFF	TGCGCCAGCAGCTTGGCCATCGATGAGCAGTTCTTC
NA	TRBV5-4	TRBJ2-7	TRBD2	CASSLVLLAGVSYEQYF	TGTGCCAGCAGCTTGGTCCTTCTAGCGGGAGTGTCCTACGAGCAGTACTTC
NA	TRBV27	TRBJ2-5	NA	CASSVRPGLGETQYF	TGTGCCAGCAGTGTTCGGCCGGGGCTCGGGGAGACCCAGTACTTC
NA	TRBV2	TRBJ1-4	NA	CASSTQKKLFF	TGTGCCAGCAGTACCCAGAAAAAACTGTTTTTT
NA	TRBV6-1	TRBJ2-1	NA	CASSALVGGGEQFF	TGTGCCAGCAGTGCTTTGGTCGGAGGGGGTGAGCAGTTCTTC
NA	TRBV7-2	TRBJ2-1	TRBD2	CASSLDPGGSYNEQFF	TGTGCCAGCAGCTTAGACCCGGGGGGTTCATACAATGAGCAGTTCTTC
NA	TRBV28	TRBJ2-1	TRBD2	CAITGTSGKGEQFF	TGTGCCATCACCGGGACTAGCGGGAAAGGTGAGCAGTTCTTC
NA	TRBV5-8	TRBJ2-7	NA	CASSFGEVGYEQYF	TGTGCCAGCAGCTTCGGGGAGGTCGGCTACGAGCAGTACTTC
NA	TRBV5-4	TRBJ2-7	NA	CASSLGGARSYEQYF	TGTGCCAGCAGCTTGGGGGGGGCTCGTTCCTACGAGCAGTACTTC
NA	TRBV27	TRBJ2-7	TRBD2	CASSPHGLADRYYEQYF	TGTGCCAGCAGTCCGCATGGACTAGCCGACCGATACTACGAGCAGTACTTC
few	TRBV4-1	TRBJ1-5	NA	CASSQDYREGNQPQHF	TGCGCCAGCAGCCAAGATTACAGGGAAGGCAATCAGCCCCAGCATTTT
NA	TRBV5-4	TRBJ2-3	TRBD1	CASSLRQGKTDTQYF	TGTGCCAGCAGCCTTCGACAGGGGAAAACAGATACGCAGTATTTT
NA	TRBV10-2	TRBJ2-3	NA	CASSPPNSDTQYF	TGCGCCAGCAGTCCCCCAAATTCGGATACGCAGTATTTT
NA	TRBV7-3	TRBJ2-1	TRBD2	CASSPIPGLADNEQFF	TGTGCCAGCAGCCCCATCCCGGGACTAGCGGACAATGAGCAGTTCTTC
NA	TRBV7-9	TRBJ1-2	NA	CASSLAHPPYGYTF	TGTGCCAGCAGCTTGGCCCACCCTCCCTATGGCTACACCTTC
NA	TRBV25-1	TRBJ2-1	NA	CASSEEAGIYNEQFF	TGTGCCAGCAGTGAAGAGGCGGGAATCTACAATGAGCAGTTCTTC
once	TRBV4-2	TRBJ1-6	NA	CASSQIWLGESSYNSPLHF	TGTGCCAGCAGCCAAATTTGGCTCGGGGAAAGCTCCTATAATTCACCCCTCCACTTT
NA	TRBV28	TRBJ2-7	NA	CASSFRDSYEQYF	TGTGCCAGCAGTTTTCGGGACTCCTACGAGCAGTACTTC